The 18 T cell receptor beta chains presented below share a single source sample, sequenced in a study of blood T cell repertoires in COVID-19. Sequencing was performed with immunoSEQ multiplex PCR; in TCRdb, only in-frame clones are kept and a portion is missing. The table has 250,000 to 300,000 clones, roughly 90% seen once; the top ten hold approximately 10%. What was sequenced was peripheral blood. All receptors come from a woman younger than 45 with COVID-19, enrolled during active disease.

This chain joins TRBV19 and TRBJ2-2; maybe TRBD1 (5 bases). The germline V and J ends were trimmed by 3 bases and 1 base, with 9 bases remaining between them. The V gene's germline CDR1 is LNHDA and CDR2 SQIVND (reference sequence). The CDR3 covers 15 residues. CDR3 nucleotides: TGTGCCAGTAGTATTCGACAGAAGAACACCGGGGAGCTGTTTTTT. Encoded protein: CASSIRQKNTGELFF.

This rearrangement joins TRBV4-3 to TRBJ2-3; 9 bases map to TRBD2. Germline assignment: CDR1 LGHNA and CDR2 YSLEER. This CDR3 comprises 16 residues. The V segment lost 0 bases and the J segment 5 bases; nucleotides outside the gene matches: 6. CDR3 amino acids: CASSQDRGRDRDTQYF. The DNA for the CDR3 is TGCGCCAGCAGCCAAGATCGCGGGAGGGATAGAGATACGCAGTATTTT.

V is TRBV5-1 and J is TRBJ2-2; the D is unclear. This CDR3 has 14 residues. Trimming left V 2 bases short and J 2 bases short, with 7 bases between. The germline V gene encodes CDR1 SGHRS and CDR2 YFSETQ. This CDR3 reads CASSFSLNTGELFF. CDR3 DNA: TGCGCCAGCAGCTTTTCCCTAAACACCGGGGAGCTGTTTTTT.

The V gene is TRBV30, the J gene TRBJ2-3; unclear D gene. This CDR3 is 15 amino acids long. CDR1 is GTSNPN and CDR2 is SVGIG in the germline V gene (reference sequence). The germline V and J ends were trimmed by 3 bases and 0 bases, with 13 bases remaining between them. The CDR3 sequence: CAWSPTGSSTDTQYF. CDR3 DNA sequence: TGTGCCTGGAGCCCGACTGGTTCTAGCACAGATACGCAGTATTTT.

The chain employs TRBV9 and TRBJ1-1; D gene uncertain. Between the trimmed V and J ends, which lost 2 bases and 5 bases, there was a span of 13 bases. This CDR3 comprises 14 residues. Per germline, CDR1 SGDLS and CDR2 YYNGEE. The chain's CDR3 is CASSVKEGYTEAFF. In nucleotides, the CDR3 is TGTGCCAGCAGCGTTAAAGAGGGATATACTGAAGCTTTCTTT.

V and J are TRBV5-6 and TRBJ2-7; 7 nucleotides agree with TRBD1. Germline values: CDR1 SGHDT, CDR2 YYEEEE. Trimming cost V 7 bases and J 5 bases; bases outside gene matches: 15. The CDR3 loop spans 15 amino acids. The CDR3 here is CASGILQGTNHEQYF. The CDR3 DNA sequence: TGTGCCAGCGGAATTCTACAGGGGACGAACCACGAGCAGTACTTC.

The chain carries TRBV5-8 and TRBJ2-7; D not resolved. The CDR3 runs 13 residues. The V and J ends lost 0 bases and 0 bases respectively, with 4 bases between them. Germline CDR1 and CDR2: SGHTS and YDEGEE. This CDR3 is CASSLGSSYEQYF. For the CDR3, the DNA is TGTGCCAGCAGCTTGGGGAGCTCCTACGAGCAGTACTTC.

The CDR3 nucleotides are TGTGCCAGTACCCGCGGGGTGATTTATGGCTACACCTTC. Protein product: CASTRGVIYGYTF. This chain uses TRBV19 with TRBJ1-2; D unclear. Trimming pared 7 bases from V and 5 bases from J, leaving 14 bases between. Germline V CDR1 and CDR2: LNHDA, SQIVND (reference sequence). The CDR3 loop spans 13 amino acids.

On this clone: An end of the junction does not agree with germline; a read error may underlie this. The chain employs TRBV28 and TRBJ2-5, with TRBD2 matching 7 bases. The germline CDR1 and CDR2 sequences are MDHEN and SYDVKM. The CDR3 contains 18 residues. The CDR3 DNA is TGTGCCAGCAGCTTATCCCTGGGAGGGGCACACCACCAAGAGACCCAGTACTTC. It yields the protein CASSLSLGGAHHQETQYF.

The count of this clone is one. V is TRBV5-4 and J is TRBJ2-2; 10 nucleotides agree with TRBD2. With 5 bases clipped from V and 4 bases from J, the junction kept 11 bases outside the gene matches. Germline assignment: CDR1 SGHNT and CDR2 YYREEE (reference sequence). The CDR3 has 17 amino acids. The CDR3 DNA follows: TGTGCCAGCAGTGGTACCCCAGCGGGAGGGGGCACCGGGGAGCTGTTTTTT. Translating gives CASSGTPAGGGTGELFF.

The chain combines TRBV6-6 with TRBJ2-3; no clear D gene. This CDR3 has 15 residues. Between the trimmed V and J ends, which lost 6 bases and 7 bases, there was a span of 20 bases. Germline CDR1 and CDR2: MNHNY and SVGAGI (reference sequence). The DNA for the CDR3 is TGTGCCAGCAGGGCCGACTTAGTGCCACGTAATACGCAGTATTTT. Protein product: CASRADLVPRNTQYF.

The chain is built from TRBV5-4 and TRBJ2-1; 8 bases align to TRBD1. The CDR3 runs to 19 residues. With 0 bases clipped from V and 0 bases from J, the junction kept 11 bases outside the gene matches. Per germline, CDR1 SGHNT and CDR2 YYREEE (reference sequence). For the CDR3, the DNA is TGTGCCAGCAGCTTGGACCGCTTGAACAGGGGGAGCTCCTACAATGAGCAGTTCTTC. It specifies CASSLDRLNRGSSYNEQFF.

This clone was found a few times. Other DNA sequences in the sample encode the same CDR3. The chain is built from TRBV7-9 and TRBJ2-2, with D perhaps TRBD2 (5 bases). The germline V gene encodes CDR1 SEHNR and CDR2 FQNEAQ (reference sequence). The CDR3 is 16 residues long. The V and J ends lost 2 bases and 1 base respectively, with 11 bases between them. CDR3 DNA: TGTGCCAGCAGCTTATTAGGTGGGAGGAACACCGGGGAGCTGTTTTTT. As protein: CASSLLGGRNTGELFF. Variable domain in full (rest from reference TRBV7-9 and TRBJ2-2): DTGVSQNPRHKITKRGQNVTFRCDPISEHNRLYWYRQTLGQGPEFLTYFQNEAQLEKSRLLSDRFSAERPKGSFSTLEIQRTEQGDSAMYLCASSLLGGRNTGELFFGEGSRLTVL.

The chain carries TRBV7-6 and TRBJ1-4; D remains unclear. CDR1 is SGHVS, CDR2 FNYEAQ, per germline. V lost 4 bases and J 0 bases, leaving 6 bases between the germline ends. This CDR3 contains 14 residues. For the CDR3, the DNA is TGTGCCAGCAGCTCCACACCAACTAATGAAAAACTGTTTTTT. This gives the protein CASSSTPTNEKLFF.

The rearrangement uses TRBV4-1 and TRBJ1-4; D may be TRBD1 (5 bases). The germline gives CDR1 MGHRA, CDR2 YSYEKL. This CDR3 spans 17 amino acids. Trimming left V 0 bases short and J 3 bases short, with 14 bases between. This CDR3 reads CASSQEWRGAANEKLFF. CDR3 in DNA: TGCGCCAGCAGCCAAGAATGGAGGGGCGCGGCTAATGAAAAACTGTTTTTT.

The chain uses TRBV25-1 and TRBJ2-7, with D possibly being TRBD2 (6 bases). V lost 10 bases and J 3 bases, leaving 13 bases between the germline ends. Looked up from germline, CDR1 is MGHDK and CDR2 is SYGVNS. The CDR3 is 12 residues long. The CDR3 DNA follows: TGTGCCACGGGACTTCCAAACTACGAGCAGTACTTC. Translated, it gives CATGLPNYEQYF.

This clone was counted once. The chain's CDR3 is CASSLAGTSGSYNEQFF. For the CDR3, the DNA is TGTGCCAGCAGCTTAGCGGGGACTAGCGGTTCCTACAATGAGCAGTTCTTC. This sequence joins TRBV7-2 and TRBJ2-1; 11 positions match TRBD2. Unmatched junction bases numbered 2, after V lost 0 bases and J lost 1 base. Per the germline V gene, CDR1 is SGHTA and CDR2 is FQGNSA. The CDR3 sequence is 17 residues long.

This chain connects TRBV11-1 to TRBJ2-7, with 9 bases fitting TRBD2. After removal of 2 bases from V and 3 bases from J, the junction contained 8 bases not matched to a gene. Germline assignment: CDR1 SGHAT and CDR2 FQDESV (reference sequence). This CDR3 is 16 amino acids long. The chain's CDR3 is CASSLRSGRFLYEQYF. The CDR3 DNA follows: TGTGCCAGCAGCTTACGTAGCGGGAGATTTCTCTACGAGCAGTACTTC. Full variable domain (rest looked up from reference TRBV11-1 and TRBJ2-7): EAEVAQSPRYKITEKSQAVAFWCDPISGHATLYWYRQILGQGPELLVQFQDESVVDDSQLPKDRFSAERLKGVDSTLKIQPAELGDSAMYLCASSLRSGRFLYEQYFGPGTRLTVT.